Listed here is a single T cell receptor beta chain. Antigen unknown. Trimming removed 4 bases from V and 6 bases from J; junction bases left unmatched: 7. CDR1 is SGDLS and CDR2 is YYNGEE in the germline V gene. This CDR3 has 16 residues. This entry comes from a study of shared clonotypes between healthy human individuals. Study-wide context: Donors had three CD4 naive, three CD4 memory, two CD8 naive and one CD8 memory plate apiece. Study outcomes and limitations: Compared with memory subsets, naive subsets generally had larger estimated richness. Shared clonotypes across all four donors exceeded non-shared ones in generation probability.

Profiled with immunoSEQ multiplex PCR; TCRdb holds only in-frame clones, not every one. The sample contains roughly 2.1 million clones, roughly 91% of which appear only once. As defined, naive CD8 cells were CD45RO-negative and positively selected for CCR7, with terminally differentiated effector memory CD45RA+ cells excluded. Donation came from healthy HIV-negative adults that had no recent acute infections or vaccinations. The sequence was collected from a man between 18 and 35 years old in good health. Some clones in this sample may be carry-over from other donors' samples. Material for sequencing was naive CD8+ T cells from PBMCs. The gene calls are TRBV9 and TRBJ2-3, with TRBD2 matching 14 bases. CDR3 sequence (DNA): TGTGCCAGCAGCTGGGGACTAGCGGGAGTCGGTGATACGCAGTATTTT. It encodes CASSWGLAGVGDTQYF.